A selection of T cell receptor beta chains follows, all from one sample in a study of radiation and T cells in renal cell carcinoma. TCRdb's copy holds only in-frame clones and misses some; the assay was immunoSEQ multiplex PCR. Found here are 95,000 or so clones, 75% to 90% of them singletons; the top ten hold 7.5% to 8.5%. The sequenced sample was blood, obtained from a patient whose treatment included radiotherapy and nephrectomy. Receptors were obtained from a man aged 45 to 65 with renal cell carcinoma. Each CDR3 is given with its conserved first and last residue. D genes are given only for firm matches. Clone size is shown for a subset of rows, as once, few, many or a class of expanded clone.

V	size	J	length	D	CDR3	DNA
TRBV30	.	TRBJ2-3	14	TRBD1	CAWRDRGLTDTQYF	TGTGCCTGGAGAGACAGGGGGCTTACAGATACGCAGTATTTT
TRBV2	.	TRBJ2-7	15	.	CASRPHSTSRNEQYF	TGTGCCAGCAGGCCCCACTCCACTAGTAGGAACGAGCAGTACTTC
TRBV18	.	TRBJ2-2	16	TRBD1	CASSPSGQVNTGELFF	TGTGCCAGCTCACCATCAGGACAGGTGAACACCGGGGAGCTGTTTTTT
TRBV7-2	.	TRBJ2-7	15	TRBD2	CASRDRTSGRHEQYF	TGTGCCAGCAGGGACCGGACTAGCGGGAGACACGAGCAGTACTTC
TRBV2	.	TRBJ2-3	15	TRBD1	CASRKWTGDTDTQYF	TGTGCCAGCCGGAAGTGGACAGGGGACACAGATACGCAGTATTTT
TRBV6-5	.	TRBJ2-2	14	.	CASSPDRGTGELFF	TGTGCCAGCAGTCCGGATCGAGGTACCGGGGAGCTGTTTTTT
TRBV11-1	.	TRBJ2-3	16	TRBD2	CASSLLSGSRTDTQYF	TGTGCCAGCAGCTTACTTAGCGGGAGTCGCACAGATACGCAGTATTTT
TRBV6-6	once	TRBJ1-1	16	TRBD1	CASIYGTGLRGTEAFF	TGTGCCAGCATCTACGGGACAGGGTTGCGGGGCACTGAAGCTTTCTTT
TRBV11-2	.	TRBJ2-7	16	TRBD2	CASSLYLGRGDREQYF	TGTGCCAGCAGCTTATACCTGGGACGGGGGGATCGCGAGCAGTACTTC
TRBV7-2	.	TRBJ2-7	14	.	CASSWIARVDEQYF	TGTGCCAGCAGCTGGATAGCGCGGGTTGACGAGCAGTACTTC
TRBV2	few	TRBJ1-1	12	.	CASNTGNTEAFF	TGTGCCAGCAACACGGGGAACACTGAAGCTTTCTTT
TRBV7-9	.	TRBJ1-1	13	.	CASSNRANTEAFF	TGTGCCAGCAGTAACAGGGCGAACACTGAAGCTTTCTTT
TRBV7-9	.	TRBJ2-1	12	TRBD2	CAVGLAGEEQFF	TGTGCTGTCGGCCTAGCGGGGGAAGAGCAGTTCTTC
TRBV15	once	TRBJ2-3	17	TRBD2	CATSREASGGITDTQYF	TGTGCCACCAGCAGAGAGGCTAGCGGGGGGATCACAGATACGCAGTATTTT
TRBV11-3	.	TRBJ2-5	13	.	CASSSSEGETQYF	TGTGCCAGCAGCTCTTCGGAAGGCGAGACCCAGTACTTC
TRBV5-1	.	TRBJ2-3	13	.	CASSFDPTDTQYF	TGCGCCAGCAGCTTCGACCCCACAGATACGCAGTATTTT
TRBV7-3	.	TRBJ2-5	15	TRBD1	CASSLGTGYGETQYF	TGTGCCAGCAGCTTAGGGACAGGGTATGGAGAGACCCAGTACTTC
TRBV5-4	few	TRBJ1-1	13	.	CASSFTGNTEAFF	TGTGCCAGCAGCTTTACAGGGAACACTGAAGCTTTCTTT
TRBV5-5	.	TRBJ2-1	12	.	CASSFAWNEQFF	TGTGCCAGCAGCTTCGCCTGGAATGAGCAGTTCTTC
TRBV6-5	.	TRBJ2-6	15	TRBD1	CASSYSQGWANVLTF	TGTGCCAGCAGTTATTCACAGGGGTGGGCCAACGTCCTGACTTTC
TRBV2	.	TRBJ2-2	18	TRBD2	CASRAGTRVGRNTGELFF	TGTGCCAGCAGGGCCGGGACTAGAGTAGGTCGGAACACCGGGGAGCTGTTTTTT
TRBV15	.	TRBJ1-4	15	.	CATSRGGTGSEKLFF	TGTGCCACCAGCAGAGGGGGTACAGGGAGTGAAAAACTGTTTTTT
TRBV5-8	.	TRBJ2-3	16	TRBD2	CASSPSTSGGAAAQYF	TGTGCCAGCAGCCCTTCGACTAGCGGGGGGGCCGCGGCGCAGTATTTT
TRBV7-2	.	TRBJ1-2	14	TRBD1	CASSPKRTGNGYTF	TGTGCCAGCAGCCCCAAAAGGACAGGGAATGGCTACACCTTC
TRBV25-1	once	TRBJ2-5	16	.	CASSEWTPQASETQYF	TGTGCCAGCAGTGAATGGACCCCACAGGCTTCGGAGACCCAGTACTTC
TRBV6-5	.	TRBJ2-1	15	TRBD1	CAISIRTGPNNEQFF	TGTGCCATCAGTATAAGGACAGGGCCTAACAATGAGCAGTTCTTC
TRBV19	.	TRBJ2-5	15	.	CASSKIGPYQETQYF	TGTGCCAGTAGTAAGATAGGTCCGTACCAAGAGACCCAGTACTTC
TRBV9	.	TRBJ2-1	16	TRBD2	CASSVTSGGPGDEQFF	TGTGCCAGCAGCGTAACGAGCGGGGGGCCTGGGGATGAGCAGTTCTTC
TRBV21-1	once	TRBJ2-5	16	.	CASSSFMRQGAETQYF	TGTGCCAGCAGCAGTTTTATGAGACAGGGGGCTGAGACCCAGTACTTC
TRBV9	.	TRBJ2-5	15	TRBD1	CASSPRTGVSETQYF	TGTGCCAGCAGCCCCCGGACAGGGGTTTCAGAGACCCAGTACTTC
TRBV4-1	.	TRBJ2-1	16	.	CASSQDSSRGGNEQFF	TGCGCCAGCAGCCAAGATTCGTCCAGGGGGGGGAATGAGCAGTTCTTC
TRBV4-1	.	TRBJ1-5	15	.	CASSYRVMLDQPQHF	TGCGCCAGCAGCTACAGGGTAATGCTAGATCAGCCCCAGCATTTT
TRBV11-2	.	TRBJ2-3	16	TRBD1	CASSIPGQRYTDTQYF	TGTGCCAGCAGCATTCCGGGACAGAGATACACAGATACGCAGTATTTT
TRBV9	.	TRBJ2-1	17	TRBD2	CASSVATLAGGPAEQFF	TGTGCCAGCAGCGTAGCTACATTAGCGGGAGGGCCAGCTGAGCAGTTCTTC
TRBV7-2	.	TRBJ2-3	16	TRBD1	CASSYPTGQGTDTQYF	TGTGCCAGCAGCTACCCCACGGGACAGGGGACGGATACGCAGTATTTT
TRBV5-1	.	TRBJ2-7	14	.	CASSSTPGAYEQYF	TGCGCCAGCAGCTCCACCCCGGGAGCCTACGAGCAGTACTTC
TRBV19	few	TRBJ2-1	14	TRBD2	CASSIVGGPNEQFF	TGTGCCAGTAGTATAGTGGGAGGGCCAAATGAGCAGTTCTTC
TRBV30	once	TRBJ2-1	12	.	CAWSPSRYEQFF	TGTGCCTGGAGTCCTAGTCGCTATGAGCAGTTCTTC
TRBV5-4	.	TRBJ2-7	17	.	CASSSTFLGRPPYEQYF	TGTGCCAGCAGCTCGACGTTTTTAGGGCGCCCCCCCTACGAGCAGTACTTC
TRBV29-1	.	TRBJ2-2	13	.	CSVDKGNTGELFF	TGCAGCGTTGATAAGGGAAACACCGGGGAGCTGTTTTTT
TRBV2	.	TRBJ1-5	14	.	CASTKAVSGQPQHF	TGTGCCAGCACTAAGGCCGTGTCGGGTCAGCCCCAGCATTTT
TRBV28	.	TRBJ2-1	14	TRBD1	CASSTSWGQAVQFF	TGTGCCAGCAGTACCAGTTGGGGACAGGCTGTACAGTTCTTC